One sample yielded the 8 T cell receptor beta chains listed below, sequenced in a study of cytomegalovirus exposure and HLA in healthy donors. 60 Vbeta and 13 Jbeta primers were used in PCR. TCRdb keeps only in-frame clones here, not all; method: immunoSEQ multiplex PCR. The sample comprises 150,000 to 200,000 clones, 75% to 90% of which are singletons, and around 7.2% rests with the top ten. Sequenced sample: PBMCs. The receptors stem from a man in his thirties or forties in good health and CMV-seropositive.

The rearrangement uses TRBV5-1 and TRBJ2-4, with TRBD2 identical over 7 bases. The germline V gene encodes CDR1 SGHRS and CDR2 YFSETQ. There are 15 residues in the CDR3. With 5 bases clipped from V and 6 bases from J, the junction kept 11 bases outside the gene matches. The DNA for the CDR3 is TGCGCCAGCAGGTCTGCCCTGGGGGGGGGAAACATTCAGTACTTC. Encoded protein: CASRSALGGGNIQYF.

The chain is built from TRBV27 and TRBJ1-1, with a possible D match to TRBD1 (6 bases). Trimming left V 5 bases short and J 1 base short, with 14 bases between. There are 15 residues in the CDR3. The germline gives CDR1 MNHEY, CDR2 SMNVEV (reference sequence). The CDR3 spells CASSPPRGRNTEAFF. Written as DNA, the CDR3 is TGTGCCAGCAGTCCCCCCAGGGGTCGGAACACTGAAGCTTTCTTT.

The V and J genes are TRBV7-3 and TRBJ2-3, with D perhaps TRBD2 (6 bases). Germline CDR1 SGHTA, CDR2 FQGTGA. V lost 2 bases and J 5 bases, leaving 14 bases between the germline ends. The CDR3 spans 15 residues. The CDR3 loop reads CASSLYPGVVDTQYF. The DNA for the CDR3 is TGTGCCAGCAGCTTATACCCGGGAGTCGTAGATACGCAGTATTTT.

The V gene is TRBV19, the J gene TRBJ1-1; TRBD1 matches at 7 bases. The germline gives CDR1 LNHDA, CDR2 SQIVND (reference sequence). V lost 10 bases, J lost 4 bases, and 6 bases stayed unmatched. The CDR3 loop spans 12 amino acids. The CDR3 DNA follows: TGTGCCACGAGGACAGGCGGCACTGAAGCTTTCTTT. Protein: CATRTGGTEAFF.

The chain recombines TRBV9 with TRBJ1-1, with D possibly TRBD1 on 5 matching bases. Germline V gives CDR1 SGDLS, CDR2 YYNGEE. V was shortened by 1 base and J by 4 bases, with 8 bases between the two germline ends. The CDR3 totals 13 residues. CDR3 DNA: TGTGCCAGCAGCGTACAGGGCGGCACTGAAGCTTTCTTT. Its translation: CASSVQGGTEAFF.

V and J are TRBV11-2 and TRBJ2-3, with TRBD1 as a possible D gene (8 bases). The V and J ends lost 5 bases and 5 bases respectively, with 20 bases between them. The CDR3 has 16 residues. Germline loops: CDR1 SGHAT, CDR2 FQNNGV. The CDR3 nucleotides are TGTGCCAGCAGCCCAACAGGGGGGGGGCTGGGAGATACGCAGTATTTT. Protein product: CASSPTGGGLGDTQYF. Full variable domain (rest looked up from reference TRBV11-2 and TRBJ2-3): EAGVAQSPRYKIIEKRQSVAFWCNPISGHATLYWYQQILGQGPKLLIQFQNNGVVDDSQLPKDRFSAERLKGVDSTLKIQPAKLEDSAVYLCASSPTGGGLGDTQYFGPGTRLTVL.

The chain couples TRBV18 to TRBJ2-3, with a weak D call TRBD1 (5 bases). This CDR3 is 15 amino acids long. V gave up 2 bases and J gave up 0 bases, with 9 bases separating them. Germline values: CDR1 KGHSH, CDR2 LQKENI. This CDR3 reads CASSPWGSSTDTQYF. In nucleotides, the CDR3 is TGTGCCAGCTCACCATGGGGCTCTAGCACAGATACGCAGTATTTT.

In its sample, this clone was seen a few times. The rearrangement links TRBV14 to TRBJ1-4, with D uncertain. Germline CDR1 is SGHDN and CDR2 is FVKESK. Trimming cost V 1 base and J 4 bases, with 16 bases left between them. CDR3 length equals 17 residues. The CDR3: CASSQGSAAALNEKLFF. DNA for the CDR3: TGTGCCAGCAGCCAAGGGTCCGCAGCGGCGCTTAATGAAAAACTGTTTTTT.